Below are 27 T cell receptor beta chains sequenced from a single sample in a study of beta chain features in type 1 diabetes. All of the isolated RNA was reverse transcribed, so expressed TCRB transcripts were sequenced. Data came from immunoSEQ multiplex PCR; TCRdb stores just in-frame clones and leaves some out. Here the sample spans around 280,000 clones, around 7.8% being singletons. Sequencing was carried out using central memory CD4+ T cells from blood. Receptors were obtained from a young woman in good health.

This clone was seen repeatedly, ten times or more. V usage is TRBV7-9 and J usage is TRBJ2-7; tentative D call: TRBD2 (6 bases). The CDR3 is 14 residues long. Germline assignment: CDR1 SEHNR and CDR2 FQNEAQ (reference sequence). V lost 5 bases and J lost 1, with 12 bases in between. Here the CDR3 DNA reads TGTGCCAGCAGCCCCGGGACTCCTTCCTACGAGCAGTACTTC. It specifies CASSPGTPSYEQYF.

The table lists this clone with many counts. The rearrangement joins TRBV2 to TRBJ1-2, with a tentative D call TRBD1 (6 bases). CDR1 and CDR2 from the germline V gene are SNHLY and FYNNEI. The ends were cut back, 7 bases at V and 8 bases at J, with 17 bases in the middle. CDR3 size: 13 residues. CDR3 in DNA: TGTGCCAGCATACGTGACAGGATAGGCGGCTACACCTTC. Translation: CASIRDRIGGYTF.

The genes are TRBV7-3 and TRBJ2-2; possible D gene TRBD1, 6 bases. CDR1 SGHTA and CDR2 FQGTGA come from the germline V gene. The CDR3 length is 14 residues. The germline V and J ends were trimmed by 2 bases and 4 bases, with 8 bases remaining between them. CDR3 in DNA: TGTGCCAGCAGCTTATTAGGGGGCACCGGGGAGCTGTTTTTT. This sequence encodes CASSLLGGTGELFF.

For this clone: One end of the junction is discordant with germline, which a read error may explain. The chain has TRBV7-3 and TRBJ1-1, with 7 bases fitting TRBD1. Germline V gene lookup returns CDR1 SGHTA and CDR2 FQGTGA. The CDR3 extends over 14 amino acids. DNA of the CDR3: TGTGCCAGCAGCATAACTGCAGGGGGGACTGAAGCTTTCTTT. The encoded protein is CASSITAGGTEAFF.

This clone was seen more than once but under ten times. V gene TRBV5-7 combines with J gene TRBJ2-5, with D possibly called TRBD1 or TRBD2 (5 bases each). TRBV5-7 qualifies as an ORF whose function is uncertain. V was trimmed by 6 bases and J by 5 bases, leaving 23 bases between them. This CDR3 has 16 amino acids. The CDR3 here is CASTRGVGKAWETQYF. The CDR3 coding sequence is TGTGCCAGCACCCGAGGGGTTGGAAAGGCGTGGGAGACCCAGTACTTC.

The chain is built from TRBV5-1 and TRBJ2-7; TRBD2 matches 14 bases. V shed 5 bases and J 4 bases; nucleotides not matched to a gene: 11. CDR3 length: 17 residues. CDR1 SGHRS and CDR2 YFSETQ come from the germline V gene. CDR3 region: CASSFGTSGSLGYEQYF. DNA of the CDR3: TGCGCCAGCAGTTTCGGGACTAGCGGGAGCCTGGGATACGAGCAGTACTTC.

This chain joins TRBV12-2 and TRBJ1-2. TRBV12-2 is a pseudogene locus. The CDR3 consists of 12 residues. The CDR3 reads CASRKRKGGYTF. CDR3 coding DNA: TGTGCAAGTCGCAAGAGAAAGGGTGGCTACACCTTC.

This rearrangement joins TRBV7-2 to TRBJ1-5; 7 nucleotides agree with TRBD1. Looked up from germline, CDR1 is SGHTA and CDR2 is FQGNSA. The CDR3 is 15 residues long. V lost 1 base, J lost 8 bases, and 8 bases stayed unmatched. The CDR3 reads CASSLVLGQGEPQHF. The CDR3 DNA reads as TGTGCCAGCAGCTTAGTCCTCGGGCAGGGGGAGCCCCAGCATTTT.

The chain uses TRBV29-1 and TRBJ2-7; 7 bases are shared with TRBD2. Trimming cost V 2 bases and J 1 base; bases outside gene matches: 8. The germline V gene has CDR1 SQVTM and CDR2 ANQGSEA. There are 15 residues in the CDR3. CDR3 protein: CSVEFMTSRSYEQYF. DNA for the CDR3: TGCAGCGTTGAATTTATGACTAGCCGATCCTACGAGCAGTACTTC.

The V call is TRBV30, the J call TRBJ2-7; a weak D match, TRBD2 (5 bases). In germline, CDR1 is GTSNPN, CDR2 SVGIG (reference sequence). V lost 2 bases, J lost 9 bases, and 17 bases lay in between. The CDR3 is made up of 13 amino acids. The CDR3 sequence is CAWSSSSFGAQYF. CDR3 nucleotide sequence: TGTGCCTGGAGTAGCTCTAGCTTTGGAGCGCAGTACTTC.

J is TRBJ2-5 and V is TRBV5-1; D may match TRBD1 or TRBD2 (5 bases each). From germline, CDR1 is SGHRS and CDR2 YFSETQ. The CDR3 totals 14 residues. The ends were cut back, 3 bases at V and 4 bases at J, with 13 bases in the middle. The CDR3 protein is CASSSSGRRETQYF. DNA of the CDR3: TGCGCCAGCAGCTCATCAGGGAGAAGAGAGACCCAGTACTTC.

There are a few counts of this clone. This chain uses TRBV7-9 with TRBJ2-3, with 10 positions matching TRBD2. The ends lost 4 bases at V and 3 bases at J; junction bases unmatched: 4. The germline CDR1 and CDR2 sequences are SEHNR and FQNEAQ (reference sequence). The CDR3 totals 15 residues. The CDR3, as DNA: TGTGCCAGCAGCTCCAAACTAGCGGGAACAGATACGCAGTATTTT. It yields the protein CASSSKLAGTDTQYF.

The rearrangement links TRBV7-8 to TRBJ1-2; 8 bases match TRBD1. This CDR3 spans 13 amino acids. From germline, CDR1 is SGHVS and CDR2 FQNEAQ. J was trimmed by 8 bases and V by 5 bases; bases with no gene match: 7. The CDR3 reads CASSPDRVGGYTF. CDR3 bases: TGTGCCAGCAGCCCGGACAGGGTTGGCGGCTACACCTTC.

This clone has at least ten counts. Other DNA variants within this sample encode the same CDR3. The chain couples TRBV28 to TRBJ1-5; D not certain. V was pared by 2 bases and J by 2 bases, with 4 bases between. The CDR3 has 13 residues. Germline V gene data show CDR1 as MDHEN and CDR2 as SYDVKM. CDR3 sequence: CASSLVGNQPQHF. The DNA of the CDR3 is TGTGCCAGCAGTTTAGTGGGCAATCAGCCCCAGCATTTT.

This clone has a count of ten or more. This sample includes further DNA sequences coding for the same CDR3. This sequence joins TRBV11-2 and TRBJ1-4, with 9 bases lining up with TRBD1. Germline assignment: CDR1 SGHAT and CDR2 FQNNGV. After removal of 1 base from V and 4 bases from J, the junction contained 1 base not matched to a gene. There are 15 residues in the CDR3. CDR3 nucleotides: TGTGCCAGCAGCTTAGGGGACAGGGATAATGAAAAACTGTTTTTT. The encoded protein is CASSLGDRDNEKLFF.

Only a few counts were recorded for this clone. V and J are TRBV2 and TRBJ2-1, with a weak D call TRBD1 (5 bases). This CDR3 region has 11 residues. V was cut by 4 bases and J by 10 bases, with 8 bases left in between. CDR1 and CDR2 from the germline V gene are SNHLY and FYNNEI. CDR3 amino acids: CASSVRQEQFF. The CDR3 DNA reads TGTGCCAGCAGTGTGCGACAGGAGCAGTTCTTC. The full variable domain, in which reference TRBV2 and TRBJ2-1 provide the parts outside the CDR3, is EPEVTQTPSHQVTQMGQEVILRCVPISNHLYFYWYRQILGQKVEFLVSFYNNEISEKSEIFDDQFSVERPDGSNFTLKIRSTKLEDSAMYFCASSVRQEQFFGPGTRLTVL.

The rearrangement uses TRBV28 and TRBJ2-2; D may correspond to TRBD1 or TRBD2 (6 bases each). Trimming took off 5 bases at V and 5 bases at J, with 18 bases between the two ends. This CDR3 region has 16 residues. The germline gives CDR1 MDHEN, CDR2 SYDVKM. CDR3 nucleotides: TGTGCCAGCAGTACCCCGAGGGGGGCGGGGACCGGGGAGCTGTTTTTT. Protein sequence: CASSTPRGAGTGELFF.

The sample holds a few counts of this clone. CDR3 coding DNA: TGTGCCAGCAGGGGTCTGACAGGTTCTAATCAGCCCCAGCATTTT. It specifies CASRGLTGSNQPQHF. V and J are TRBV6-6 and TRBJ1-5, with D possibly TRBD1 on 6 matching bases. V shed 6 bases and J shed 4 bases, with 16 bases lying between them. The length of the CDR3 is 15 residues. Germline CDR1 MNHNY, CDR2 SVGAGI (reference sequence).

CDR3 sequence (DNA): TGTGCCAGCAGCGTAGGGGAGGGGGACAGGGCCTCTTATGAGCAGTTCTTC. It is translated as CASSVGEGDRASYEQFF. The V and J genes are TRBV9 and TRBJ2-1; TRBD1 matches 9 bases. The CDR3 consists of 17 residues. With 0 bases clipped from V and 8 bases from J, the junction kept 12 bases outside the gene matches. From germline, CDR1 is SGDLS and CDR2 YYNGEE.

The CDR3 DNA sequence: TGTGCCAGCAGCCCCGACAGGGCGACACACAATGAGCAGTTCTTC. It translates to CASSPDRATHNEQFF. The chain uses TRBV7-8 and TRBJ2-1; 7 nucleotides agree with TRBD1. Losses at the gene ends were 5 bases for V and 5 bases for J; bases not matched to a gene: 9. Germline CDR1 and CDR2: SGHVS and FQNEAQ. The CDR3 has 15 amino acids.

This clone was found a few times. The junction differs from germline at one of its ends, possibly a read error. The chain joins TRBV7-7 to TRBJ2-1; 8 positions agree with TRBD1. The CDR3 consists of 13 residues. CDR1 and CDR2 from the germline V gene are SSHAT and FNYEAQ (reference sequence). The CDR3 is CASSPDRDGEQFF. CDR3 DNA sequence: TGTGCTAGCAGCCCGGACAGGGACGGTGAGCAGTTCTTC.

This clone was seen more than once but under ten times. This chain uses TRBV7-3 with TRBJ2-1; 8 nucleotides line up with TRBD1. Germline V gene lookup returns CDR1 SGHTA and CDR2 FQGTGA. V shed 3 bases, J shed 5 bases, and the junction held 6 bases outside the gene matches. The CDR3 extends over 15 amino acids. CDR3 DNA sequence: TGTGCCAGCAGCTTTTCCGGGACAGGACACAATGAGCAGTTCTTC. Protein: CASSFSGTGHNEQFF.

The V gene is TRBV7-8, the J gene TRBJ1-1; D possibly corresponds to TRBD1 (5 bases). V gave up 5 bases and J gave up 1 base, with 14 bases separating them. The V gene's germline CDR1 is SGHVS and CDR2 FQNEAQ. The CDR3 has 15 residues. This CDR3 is CASSPFTGENTEAFF. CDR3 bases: TGTGCCAGCAGCCCGTTTACAGGTGAGAACACTGAAGCTTTCTTT.

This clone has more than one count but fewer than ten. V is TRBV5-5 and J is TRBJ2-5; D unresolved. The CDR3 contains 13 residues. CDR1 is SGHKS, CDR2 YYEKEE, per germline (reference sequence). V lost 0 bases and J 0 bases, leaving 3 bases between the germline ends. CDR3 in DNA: TGTGCCAGCAGCTTGGCCGACCAAGAGACCCAGTACTTC. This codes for CASSLADQETQYF.

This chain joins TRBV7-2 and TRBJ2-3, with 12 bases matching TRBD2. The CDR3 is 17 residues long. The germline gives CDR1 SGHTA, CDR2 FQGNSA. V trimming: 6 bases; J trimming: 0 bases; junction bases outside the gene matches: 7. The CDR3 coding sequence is TGTGCCAGCAGGACCACTAGCGGGGGGATAAGCACAGATACGCAGTATTTT. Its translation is CASRTTSGGISTDTQYF.

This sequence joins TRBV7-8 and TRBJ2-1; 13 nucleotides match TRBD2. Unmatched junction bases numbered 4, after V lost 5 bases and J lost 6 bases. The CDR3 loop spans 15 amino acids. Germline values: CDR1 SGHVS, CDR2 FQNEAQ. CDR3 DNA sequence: TGTGCCAGCAGCACCCGGACTAGCGGGAGCAATGAGCAGTTCTTC. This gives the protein CASSTRTSGSNEQFF.

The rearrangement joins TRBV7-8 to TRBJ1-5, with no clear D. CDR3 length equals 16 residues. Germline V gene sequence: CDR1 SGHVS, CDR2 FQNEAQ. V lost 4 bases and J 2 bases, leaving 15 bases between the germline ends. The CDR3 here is CASSWIDKVGNQPQHF. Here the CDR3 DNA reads TGTGCCAGCAGCTGGATAGACAAGGTGGGCAATCAGCCCCAGCATTTT.